These 3 T cell receptor beta chains were sequenced from one sample in a study of regulatory T cells in long-lasting Graves disease (dated by TCRdb to 2020 to 2022). Library preparation employed multiplex PCR. Sequencing relied on an Illumina HiSeq 4000. TCR beta libraries were built with iRepertoire HTBI primers and Arm-PCR amplification of CDR3 regions. TCRdb reran the public reads through fastp at Q25 and MiXCR, keeping productive beta chains. When rows share a CDR3 protein, they turn into one entry using the most common DNA and genes. This sample is represented by some 500,000 distinct CDR3 sequences; roughly 13% of them were singletons. Approximately 9.3% of the sample lies in the top ten. The sample's time point, from its label and the paper: newly diagnosed GD, antithyroid drugs for less than 3 months. For both TCR sequencing and RNA sequencing, RNA was extracted from PBMCs using TRIzol. This same sample was also taken into another study, of T cells in Graves' hyperthyroidism and ophthalmopathy.

The starting material was peripheral blood mononuclear cells (PBMCs), obtained at new diagnosis, from a patient treated with antithyroid drugs. These receptors were collected from a man under 40 with Graves disease. Donor details come from another sample of the same person, matched by shared clones.

The V call is TRBV20-1, the J call TRBJ2-7; D may be TRBD1 (6 bases). With 3 bases removed from V and 7 bases from J, the gap between germline ends came to 34 bases. The germline V gene has CDR1 DFQATT and CDR2 SNEGSKA (reference sequence). This CDR3 has 19 amino acids. CDR3 DNA sequence: TGCAGTGCTAGGAAACCTAACCGGGACATCGGATACTCCTTTTTTGAGCAGTACTTC. Protein: CSARKPNRDIGYSFFEQYF.

CDR3 sequence reads: CAILPKSGTQYF. The CDR3, as DNA: TGTGCCATCCTGCCCAAATCAGGAACGCAGTATTTT. V is TRBV10-3 and J is TRBJ2-3; D not resolved. The V gene's germline CDR1 is ENHRY and CDR2 SYGVKD. The CDR3 contains 12 residues. Trimming pared 8 bases from V and 9 bases from J, leaving 15 bases between.

The chain uses TRBV27 and TRBJ1-4; D not resolved. The CDR3 has 13 residues. Looked up from germline, CDR1 is MNHEY and CDR2 is SMNVEV (reference sequence). Trimming cost V 6 bases and J 3 bases, with 8 bases left between them. This CDR3 is CASRVHSNEKLFF. As DNA, the CDR3 is TGTGCCAGCAGGGTGCATTCTAATGAAAAACTGTTTTTT.